This T cell receptor beta chain was sequenced for a study of PD-1 blockade in classical Hodgkin lymphoma. The assay was immunoSEQ multiplex PCR, and TCRdb's table has in-frame clones only and misses some. The sample holds about 97,000 clones, roughly 83% seen once. The patients all showed relapse after autologous stem cell transplantation, while their brentuximab vedotin exposure varied. With 4 bases removed from V and 10 bases from J, the gap between germline ends came to 18 bases. Germline loops: CDR1 SGHRS, CDR2 YFSETQ. The CDR3 is 14 amino acids. The V gene is TRBV5-1, the J gene TRBJ2-1; the D gene is possibly TRBD2 (5 bases). Sample: peripheral blood mononuclear cells (PBMCs), taken at baseline. This clonotype was sampled from a human donor with classical Hodgkin lymphoma. The CDR3 is CASSAGLAAGEQFF. DNA of the CDR3: TGCGCCAGCAGCGCCGGGCTAGCCGCTGGAGAGCAGTTCTTC.